The next 15 T cell receptor beta chains were all read from a single sample in a study of blood T cell repertoires in COVID-19. Produced via immunoSEQ multiplex PCR; TCRdb's table is partial and in-frame only. The sample holds 60,000 to 70,000 clones, roughly three quarters seen once. Material: peripheral blood. Every receptor here comes from a man aged 80 or over with acute or convalescent COVID-19.

This rearrangement joins TRBV5-1 to TRBJ2-7; 12 bases match TRBD2. CDR3 length: 16 amino acids. Germline V lookup: CDR1 SGHRS, CDR2 YFSETQ. Trimming at V came to 0 bases and at J to 3 bases, leaving 4 bases not matched to a gene. CDR3 region: CASSLVVTSGSYEQYF. The CDR3 DNA is TGCGCCAGCAGCTTGGTGGTGACTAGCGGGAGCTACGAGCAGTACTTC.

J is TRBJ1-2 and V is TRBV7-2; 8 bases map to TRBD1. The V gene's germline CDR1 is SGHTA and CDR2 FQGNSA. With 4 bases clipped from V and 6 bases from J, the junction kept 7 bases outside the gene matches. CDR3 length: 14 residues. The CDR3 DNA sequence: TGTGCCAGCAGCTCAACGGACAGGGAGAATGGCTACACCTTC. Protein: CASSSTDRENGYTF.

CDR3 sequence: CASTRTGGWVNTEAFF. The CDR3 DNA reads TGTGCCAGTACCCGGACAGGGGGGTGGGTGAACACTGAAGCTTTCTTT. This chain uses TRBV19 with TRBJ1-1, with 10 nucleotides matching TRBD1. CDR3 length equals 16 residues. Germline CDR1 LNHDA, CDR2 SQIVND (reference sequence). J gave up 0 bases and V 7 bases, and 8 bases lay outside the gene matches.

The chain is built from TRBV28 and TRBJ2-7; 11 positions agree with TRBD1. V lost 5 bases to trimming and J lost 6 bases; unmatched junction nucleotides: 6. The V gene's germline CDR1 is MDHEN and CDR2 SYDVKM. CDR3 length: 14 residues. The CDR3, as DNA: TGTGCCAGCAGTCTGACCGGGACAGGGGGCGAGCAGTACTTC. Its translation is CASSLTGTGGEQYF.

The chain carries TRBV2 and TRBJ1-2; no firm D call. Germline CDR1 is SNHLY and CDR2 is FYNNEI. V lost 5 bases to trimming and J lost 8 bases, with 12 bases between them. This CDR3 has 12 amino acids. The CDR3 DNA reads TGTGCCAGCAGTCTCGGACGGGAGGGCTACACCTTC. It codes for CASSLGREGYTF.

The gene calls are TRBV14 and TRBJ2-7, with TRBD2 as a possible D gene (7 bases). Trimming took off 4 bases at V and 0 bases at J, with 16 bases between the two ends. Germline values: CDR1 SGHDN, CDR2 FVKESK. The CDR3 is made up of 16 amino acids. For the CDR3, the DNA is TGTGCCAGCAGCCTAGGGGGAGCGGGGCACTCCTACGAGCAGTACTTC. Translating it yields CASSLGGAGHSYEQYF.

This clone has just one count. The chain has TRBV18 and TRBJ2-7, with TRBD2 matching 8 bases. J gave up 4 bases and V 3 bases, and 11 bases lay outside the gene matches. The CDR3 is 16 residues long. Germline V gene sequence: CDR1 KGHSH, CDR2 LQKENI. As DNA, the CDR3 is TGTGCCAGCTCACCTGACACGGGAGGGCCAATGTACGAGCAGTACTTC. Translated: CASSPDTGGPMYEQYF. Full variable domain (rest looked up from reference TRBV18 and TRBJ2-7): NAGVMQNPRHLVRRRGQEARLRCSPMKGHSHVYWYRQLPEEGLKFMVYLQKENIIDESGMPKERFSAEFPKEGPSILRIQQVVRGDSAAYFCASSPDTGGPMYEQYFGPGTRLTVT.

The chain recombines TRBV19 with TRBJ1-4, with 7 bases aligning to TRBD1. The germline gives CDR1 LNHDA, CDR2 SQIVND (reference sequence). With V trimmed by 3 bases and J by 6 bases, 4 bases remained unmatched. This CDR3 spans 14 amino acids. Here the CDR3 reads CASSIGRGYEKLFF. Written as DNA, the CDR3 is TGTGCCAGTAGTATCGGCAGGGGGTATGAAAAACTGTTTTTT.

This clone has just a few counts. CDR3 coding DNA: TGTGCCAGCAGTTTAACGGGGAGGGATGGCTACACCTTC. Protein sequence: CASSLTGRDGYTF. V and J are TRBV12-3 or TRBV12-4 and TRBJ1-2, with unresolved D. V lost 2 bases to trimming and J lost 6 bases, with 10 bases between them. The CDR3 has 13 amino acids.

The CDR3 loop is CASMTDRGAYEQYF. DNA for the CDR3: TGTGCCAGTATGACCGACCGGGGGGCCTACGAGCAGTACTTC. The chain couples TRBV7-2 to TRBJ2-7; 7 bases agree with TRBD2. V lost 9 bases to trimming and J lost 2 bases; unmatched junction nucleotides: 10. The CDR3 spans 14 residues. Germline assignment: CDR1 SGHTA and CDR2 FQGNSA.

V is TRBV29-1 and J is TRBJ2-7, with 8 bases identical to TRBD1. V was pared by 7 bases and J by 3 bases, with 8 bases of the junction left unmatched. The CDR3 loop spans 13 amino acids. From germline, CDR1 is SQVTM and CDR2 ANQGSEA. CDR3 amino acids: CSALDRASYEQYF. The CDR3 DNA reads as TGCAGCGCCCTGGACAGGGCGAGCTACGAGCAGTACTTC.

V and J are TRBV11-2 and TRBJ1-3; TRBD1 matches 9 bases. The CDR3 has 15 amino acids. Germline loops: CDR1 SGHAT, CDR2 FQNNGV. The J segment lost 4 bases and the V segment lost 4 bases, leaving 5 bases of the junction unmatched. The CDR3 region has the DNA TGTGCCAGCAGCTGGGACAGGGTAGCGGGAAACACCATATATTTT. It encodes CASSWDRVAGNTIYF.

The genes are TRBV19 and TRBJ2-1; TRBD2 agrees at 12 bases. In germline, CDR1 is LNHDA, CDR2 SQIVND (reference sequence). V shed 5 bases, J shed 3 bases, and the junction held 2 bases outside the gene matches. The CDR3 loop spans 15 amino acids. The CDR3 DNA sequence: TGTGCCAGTAGTCCGACTAGCGGGAGCTACAATGAGCAGTTCTTC. Protein sequence: CASSPTSGSYNEQFF.

The chain recombines TRBV7-2 with TRBJ2-1; 10 positions agree with TRBD2. The germline CDR1 and CDR2 sequences are SGHTA and FQGNSA. V shed 1 base and J 9 bases; nucleotides not matched to a gene: 3. This CDR3 is built from 14 residues. The CDR3, as DNA: TGTGCCAGCAGCTTAGATTGGACTAGCGGTGAGCAGTTCTTC. Translated: CASSLDWTSGEQFF.

This rearrangement joins TRBV12-3 or TRBV12-4 to TRBJ2-7; TRBD1 is a possible D gene (5 bases). The ends were cut back, 3 bases at V and 3 bases at J, with 9 bases in the middle. CDR3 length: 13 residues. CDR3 residues: CASSFDSFYEQYF. In DNA, the CDR3 is TGTGCCAGCAGTTTCGACAGTTTCTACGAGCAGTACTTC.